A selection of T cell receptor beta chains follows, all from one sample in a study of tumor and adjacent non-tumor tissue in lung cancer. TCRdb recomputed calls from the multiplex PCR reads with MiXCR, one row per CDR3 protein. The sample carries some 66,000 distinct CDR3 sequences, more than 55% recorded once. Sequences were obtained from distant non-tumor lung tissue. The receptors originated from a man aged 65-85 years with non-small cell lung cancer. The CDR3 runs from the conserved cysteine through the conserved F or W. D genes are given only for firm matches. Some rows mark clone size as missing; the rest say once, few, many or name a class of expanded clone.

j_call clone_size d_call v_call cdr3_aa cdr3_nt
TRBJ1-2 NA NA TRBV28 CASSLGFNYGYTF TGTGCCAGCAGCTTAGGATTCAACTATGGCTACACCTTC
TRBJ2-2 NA NA TRBV7-6 CASSFTQGSTAGELFF TGTGCCAGCAGCTTTACCCAGGGTAGTACGGCCGGGGAGCTGTTTTTT
TRBJ1-6 many NA TRBV12-3/TRBV12-4 CASSFGWGRTNSPLHF TGTGCCAGCAGTTTTGGATGGGGCAGGACTAATTCACCCCTCCACTTT
TRBJ1-2 few NA TRBV19 CASSIDRGHLVYGYTF TGTGCCAGTAGTATAGATCGCGGCCACCTCGTCTATGGCTACACCTTC
TRBJ2-1 NA NA TRBV11-2 CASSLAGSGYNGQLF TGTGCCAGCAGCTTAGCGGGTAGCGGTTACAATGGGCAGCTCTTC
TRBJ1-1 NA NA TRBV6-4 CASAKGENTEAFF TGTGCCAGCGCGAAAGGCGAGAACACTGAAGCTTTCTTC
TRBJ2-6 NA TRBD1 TRBV5-4 CARGRGGARANVLTF TGTGCCAGGGGAAGAGGGGGCGCTAGGGCCAACGTCCTGACTTTC
TRBJ2-3 NA NA TRBV12-3/TRBV12-4 CASSLRQSGDTQYF TGTGCCAGCAGTTTAAGGCAGAGTGGAGATACGCAGTATTTT
TRBJ2-7 many TRBD1 TRBV29-1 CSARQGISYEQYF TGCAGCGCAAGACAGGGAATAAGCTACGAGCAGTACTTC
TRBJ2-7 many NA TRBV11-3 CASSSRGTYEQYF TGTGCCAGCAGCTCGAGGGGAACCTACGAGCAGTACTTC